These 19 T cell receptor beta chains came from one sample sequenced in a study of T cells in Graves' hyperthyroidism and ophthalmopathy. Using RNA transcripts as the source, TCR beta CDR3 regions were amplified. TCR CDR3 underwent first-round RT-PCR with the HTBI primer set. TCRdb re-called the multiplex PCR reads with MiXCR, one entry per CDR3 protein. The table records approximately 400,000 distinct CDR3 sequences, 15% to 19% of them present only once. Source material: blood. Every receptor here comes from a woman in her late teens or twenties with Graves' hyperthyroidism.

This clonotype was recorded many times. The J gene is TRBJ2-3, the V gene TRBV12-3 or TRBV12-4; D is perhaps TRBD1 (6 bases). V shed 6 bases and J shed 2 bases, with 18 bases lying between them. The CDR3 is made up of 16 amino acids. CDR3 DNA: TGTGCCAGCAGCCAACCGGGACAAGACTTCACAGATACGCAGTATTTT. Translating it yields CASSQPGQDFTDTQYF.

There are many counts of this clonotype. V is TRBV2 and J is TRBJ1-5; 8 nucleotides line up with TRBD1. Germline CDR1 is SNHLY and CDR2 is FYNNEI. CDR3 length equals 13 residues. With V trimmed by 9 bases and J by 4 bases, 5 bases remained unmatched. The CDR3 loop reads CASNTGGNQPQHF. In nucleotides, the CDR3 is TGTGCCAGTAATACAGGGGGAAATCAGCCCCAGCATTTT.

CDR3 bases: TGCAGCGGAGCCAACACAGATACGCAGTATTTT. The encoded protein is CSGANTDTQYF. The J gene is TRBJ2-3, the V gene TRBV29-1; no reliable D call. V was pared by 7 bases and J by 2 bases, with 7 bases between. The CDR3 loop spans 11 amino acids. Germline V gene lookup returns CDR1 SQVTM and CDR2 ANQGSEA.

This clonotype was seen only a few times. This rearrangement joins TRBV19 to TRBJ2-1; D uncertain. V was trimmed by 3 bases and J by 0 bases, leaving 9 bases between them. The CDR3 spans 15 residues. Looked up from germline, CDR1 is LNHDA and CDR2 is SQIVND (reference sequence). CDR3 bases: TGTGCCAGTAGTATCACACATACCTCCTACAATGAGCAGTTCTTC. Amino acids: CASSITHTSYNEQFF.

This clonotype was seen many times. V gene TRBV12-3 or TRBV12-4 combines with J gene TRBJ2-3; 8 nucleotides agree with TRBD2. The CDR3 extends over 16 amino acids. V lost 5 bases and J lost 8; bases outside the gene matches: 15. The CDR3 DNA is TGTGCCAGCAGTCCCGGGACTAGGTCCTTCCTTGGTACGCAGTATTTT. This sequence encodes CASSPGTRSFLGTQYF.

On this clonotype: One base away lies a much larger clone, so this may be a sequencing read error. This chain uses TRBV27 with TRBJ1-1; 7 positions agree with TRBD1. CDR1 is MNHEY and CDR2 is SMNVEV in the germline V gene (reference sequence). CDR3 size: 14 residues. The CDR3 region is CASSFSGQYTGAFF. The CDR3 DNA sequence: TGTGCCAGCAGTTTCTCGGGACAGTACACTGGAGCTTTCTTT.

This clonotype has a count of ten or more. This sequence joins TRBV28 and TRBJ1-6; D gene ambiguous. The CDR3 has 11 amino acids. Germline V lookup: CDR1 MDHEN, CDR2 SYDVKM. V dropped 4 bases and J dropped 9 bases, with 4 bases sitting between them. Here the CDR3 reads CASSYASPLHF. CDR3 DNA sequence: TGTGCCAGCAGTTACGCTTCACCCCTCCACTTT.

This clonotype was observed many times. The V gene is TRBV3-1, the J gene TRBJ2-3; tentative D call: TRBD2 (5 bases). Trimming left V 1 base short and J 6 bases short, with 14 bases between. Germline assignment: CDR1 LGHDT and CDR2 YNNKEL (reference sequence). The CDR3 loop spans 15 amino acids. In DNA form, the CDR3 reads TGTGCCAGCAGCCAAGGAGGCGGCTTAGCGGATACGCAGTATTTT. The encoded protein is CASSQGGGLADTQYF.

The rearrangement joins TRBV13 to TRBJ2-3; D remains unclear. Trimming removed 5 bases at V and 2 bases at J, with 17 bases between. The germline V gene encodes CDR1 PRHDT and CDR2 FYEKMQ (reference sequence). This CDR3 spans 16 amino acids. CDR3 sequence: CASSPGIGQATDTQYF. The CDR3 nucleotides read TGTGCCAGCAGCCCAGGCATCGGGCAAGCCACAGATACGCAGTATTTT. Drawing the rest from reference TRBV13 and TRBJ2-3, the complete variable domain is AAGVIQSPRHLIKEKRETATLKCYPIPRHDTVYWYQQGPGQDPQFLISFYEKMQSDKGSIPDRFSAQQFSDYHSELNMSSLELGDSALYFCASSPGIGQATDTQYFGPGTRLTVL.

The table lists this clonotype with many counts. The chain joins TRBV7-9 to TRBJ2-7; 7 bases are a match to TRBD2. J lost 5 bases, V lost 3 bases, and 4 bases had no gene match. The CDR3 totals 13 residues. The V gene's germline CDR1 is SEHNR and CDR2 FQNEAQ (reference sequence). In nucleotides, the CDR3 is TGTGCCAGCAGCTTCGGGACTACTAACGAGCAGTACTTC. Translation gives CASSFGTTNEQYF.

V and J are TRBV19 and TRBJ1-4; D is uncertain. This CDR3 has 14 amino acids. Trimming shortened V by 6 bases and J by 4 bases, and 12 bases separated the two germline ends. CDR1 is LNHDA, CDR2 SQIVND, per germline (reference sequence). Written as DNA, the CDR3 is TGTGCCAGTAGAACACAGCCTCTTAATGAAAAACTGTTTTTT. This encodes CASRTQPLNEKLFF.

This clonotype was seen ten or more times. This rearrangement joins TRBV10-3 to TRBJ1-6; tentative D call: TRBD1 (5 bases). The CDR3 length is 15 residues. Germline loops: CDR1 ENHRY, CDR2 SYGVKD. V gave up 4 bases and J gave up 3 bases, with 10 bases separating them. This chain's CDR3 is CAISGRDGYNSPLHF. The CDR3 nucleotides are TGTGCCATCAGTGGCCGGGACGGCTATAATTCACCCCTCCACTTT.

This clonotype was counted a few times. The chain joins TRBV7-8 to TRBJ2-6; maybe TRBD1 (5 bases). The CDR3 spans 19 residues. Germline V gives CDR1 SGHVS, CDR2 FQNEAQ. With 5 bases removed from V and 0 bases from J, the gap between germline ends came to 20 bases. The chain's CDR3 is CASSPRGQGGLSGANVLTF. The CDR3 DNA is TGTGCCAGCAGCCCTAGGGGCCAGGGCGGCCTCTCTGGGGCCAACGTCCTGACTTTC.

The chain combines TRBV15 with TRBJ2-4; no definite D call. V was pared by 0 bases and J by 9 bases, with 9 bases between. CDR1 is LNHNV and CDR2 is YYDKDF in the germline V gene (reference sequence). The CDR3 runs 13 residues. The CDR3 protein is CATSRDSYGIQYF. In nucleotides, the CDR3 is TGTGCCACCAGCAGAGACAGCTACGGCATTCAGTACTTC.

This clonotype was seen repeatedly, ten times or more. This chain joins TRBV18 and TRBJ2-7; 8 bases are shared with TRBD1. The CDR3 length is 13 residues. CDR1 and CDR2 from the germline V gene are KGHSH and LQKENI. V shed 3 bases and J 3 bases; nucleotides not matched to a gene: 1. The CDR3 is CASSPGQVYEQYF. In DNA, the CDR3 is TGTGCCAGCTCACCGGGACAGGTCTACGAGCAGTACTTC.

This clonotype was detected many times. The V call is TRBV6-5, the J call TRBJ2-7, with D perhaps given as TRBD1 or TRBD2 (5 bases each). The CDR3 totals 17 residues. Trimming shortened V by 0 bases and J by 2 bases, and 17 bases separated the two germline ends. In germline, CDR1 is MNHEY, CDR2 SVGAGI. CDR3 in amino acids: CASSYSRSGQGPYEQYF. The CDR3 DNA reads TGTGCCAGCAGTTACTCTAGGTCGGGGCAGGGCCCCTACGAGCAGTACTTC.

The chain has TRBV19 and TRBJ2-5; D gene ambiguous. The CDR3 runs 13 residues. With 4 bases removed from V and 1 base from J, the gap between germline ends came to 7 bases. Germline loops: CDR1 LNHDA, CDR2 SQIVND (reference sequence). CDR3: CASSRHFQETQYF. In DNA, the CDR3 is TGTGCCAGTAGTAGACACTTCCAAGAGACCCAGTACTTC.

This clonotype was seen many times. J is TRBJ1-2 and V is TRBV10-3, with 7 positions matching TRBD1. Germline CDR1 is ENHRY and CDR2 is SYGVKD. This CDR3 region has 13 residues. With 5 bases clipped from V and 8 bases from J, the junction kept 8 bases outside the gene matches. DNA of the CDR3: TGTGCCATCAGTCCTGACAGGGAGGACGGCTACACCTTC. It translates to CAISPDREDGYTF.

This clonotype was detected many times. This sequence joins TRBV18 and TRBJ1-1; D gene ambiguous. The CDR3 runs to 13 residues. Trimming stripped 3 bases from V and 7 bases from J, with 12 bases between. Germline lookup yields CDR1 KGHSH and CDR2 LQKENI. CDR3 region: CASSPITEDEAFF. The CDR3, as DNA: TGTGCCAGCTCACCGATAACAGAAGATGAAGCTTTCTTT.